The 4 T cell receptor beta chains in this list originate from one sample, sequenced in a study of blood T cell repertoires in COVID-19. This table comes from immunoSEQ multiplex PCR, and its TCRdb copy is limited to in-frame clones, with some not included. The sample consists of hundreds of thousands of clones, 88% of them appearing once. Sequenced material: PBMCs or T cells enriched from blood (not recorded which). The receptors here all came from a woman aged 55-70 years in a cohort exposed to, infected with or recovered from COVID-19 (not recorded which).

The rearrangement uses TRBV2 and TRBJ1-6; D remains ambiguous. The CDR3 extends over 17 amino acids. Germline V lookup: CDR1 SNHLY, CDR2 FYNNEI. The germline V and J ends were trimmed by 3 bases and 6 bases, with 18 bases remaining between them. The CDR3 reads CASSEFEGLEGNSPLHF. As DNA, the CDR3 is TGTGCCAGCAGTGAGTTTGAAGGACTCGAGGGTAATTCACCCCTCCACTTT.

The J gene is TRBJ2-2, the V gene TRBV4-3; 7 nucleotides align to TRBD2. The J segment lost 1 base and the V segment lost 5 bases, leaving 13 bases of the junction unmatched. This CDR3 is 18 amino acids long. Germline V CDR1 and CDR2: LGHNA, YSLEER. Here the CDR3 DNA reads TGCGCCAGCAGCGCCTACGGACGCGGGAGCCGGAACACCGGGGAGCTGTTTTTT. Protein product: CASSAYGRGSRNTGELFF.

A word on this clone: The germline gene is not matched at one end of the junction; a read error may be the cause. The CDR3 DNA is TGTGCCAGTAGTATGGAGTTCTCCCACGAGCAGTACTTC. Residues: CASSMEFSHEQYF. This chain connects TRBV19 to TRBJ2-7; unclear D gene. The CDR3 totals 13 residues. Germline V gene data show CDR1 as LNHDA and CDR2 as SQIVND (reference sequence).

The chain employs TRBV28 and TRBJ1-1; TRBD1 is a possible D gene (5 bases). This CDR3 contains 14 residues. Germline lookup yields CDR1 MDHEN and CDR2 SYDVKM. Trimming shortened V by 2 bases and J by 7 bases, and 14 bases separated the two germline ends. The CDR3 is CASSLSGGPHEAFF. Written as DNA, the CDR3 is TGTGCCAGCAGTTTAAGCGGGGGACCGCATGAAGCTTTCTTT.